Shown below are 25 T cell receptor beta chains from a single sample sequenced in a study of Ad26.COV2.S vaccination and SARS-CoV-2 variants. The sample's treatment: around 19 received Ad26.COV2.S at low or high dose, single or two shots; about 5 received placebo; per-sample allocation not given. Samples were taken on day 63 after the first vaccine or placebo injection. Assay used: immunoSEQ multiplex PCR; TCRdb lists only in-frame clones, some missing. Of roughly 410,000 clones in the sample, roughly four fifths were seen once. Sequenced here: peripheral blood, sampled in a trial of Ad26.COV2.S vaccine versus placebo. The receptors were sampled from a person between 18 and 59 years old who received the Ad26.COV2.S COVID-19 vaccine or a placebo.

This clone appeared once. CDR3 region: CASSRSGPNTEAFF. In DNA, the CDR3 is TGTGCCAGCAGTAGGTCGGGACCGAACACTGAAGCTTTCTTT. The V gene is TRBV5-5, the J gene TRBJ1-1; TRBD1 is a possible D gene (5 bases). The V gene's germline CDR1 is SGHKS and CDR2 YYEKEE (reference sequence). This CDR3 has 14 amino acids. The germline V and J ends were trimmed by 5 bases and 1 base, with 12 bases remaining between them.

This chain uses TRBV10-3 with TRBJ1-1, with unresolved D. CDR1 ENHRY and CDR2 SYGVKD come from the germline V gene. Trimming took 4 bases from V and 5 from J, leaving 8 bases between them. This CDR3 spans 12 amino acids. This CDR3 reads CAISVIGTEAFF. CDR3 in DNA: TGTGCCATCAGTGTTATAGGAACTGAAGCTTTCTTT.

The V call is TRBV12-3 or TRBV12-4, the J call TRBJ2-3, with a possible D match to TRBD2 (5 bases). Trimming cost V 2 bases and J 6 bases, with 9 bases left between them. This CDR3 comprises 13 residues. The CDR3 nucleotides are TGTGCCAGCAGTTTACCGGGGTGGGATACGCAGTATTTT. Protein: CASSLPGWDTQYF.

V is TRBV5-3 and J is TRBJ2-2; 9 bases are shared with TRBD1. TRBV5-3 is reported as an ORF; its role is uncertain. Trimming took 4 bases from V and 6 from J; bases not matched to a gene: 10. The CDR3 covers 16 residues. The CDR3 sequence: CARSPADRGKPGELFF. The CDR3 nucleotides read TGTGCCAGAAGCCCCGCGGACAGGGGAAAGCCCGGGGAGCTGTTTTTT.

This clone came up once. Additional DNA sequences in this sample encode the identical CDR3. This rearrangement joins TRBV19 to TRBJ1-5; perhaps TRBD1 as D (5 bases). This CDR3 is 15 amino acids long. Germline-derived CDR1 and CDR2 are LNHDA and SQIVND (reference sequence). Trimming shortened V by 3 bases and J by 3 bases, and 12 bases separated the two germline ends. The CDR3 reads CASSMSAGYNQPQHF. DNA for the CDR3: TGTGCCAGTAGTATGTCGGCAGGGTACAATCAGCCCCAGCATTTT.

J is TRBJ1-5 and V is TRBV28; 9 bases are shared with TRBD1. In germline, CDR1 is MDHEN, CDR2 SYDVKM. This CDR3 comprises 16 residues. The J segment lost 6 bases and the V segment lost 3 bases, leaving 9 bases of the junction unmatched. The DNA for the CDR3 is TGTGCCAGCAGTTTGACGGAGACAGGGGGTCTTCAGCCCCAGCATTTT. As protein: CASSLTETGGLQPQHF. Combining the CDR3 with reference TRBV28 and TRBJ1-5 gives the whole variable domain DVKVTQSSRYLVKRTGEKVFLECVQDMDHENMFWYRQDPGLGLRLIYFSYDVKMKEKGDIPEGYSVSREKKERFSLILESASTNQTSMYLCASSLTETGGLQPQHFGDGTRLSIL.

V gene TRBV6-2 or TRBV6-3 combines with J gene TRBJ2-5; D not certain. V was cut by 5 bases and J by 1 base, with 11 bases left in between. The CDR3 extends over 14 amino acids. Germline V gene sequence: CDR1 MNHEY, CDR2 SVGEGT. The CDR3 reads CASSPHRGQETQYF. The DNA of the CDR3 is TGTGCCAGCAGTCCCCACCGTGGCCAAGAGACCCAGTACTTC.

The rearrangement links TRBV27 to TRBJ2-7; tentative D call: TRBD2 (6 bases). Trimming shortened V by 3 bases and J by 5 bases, and 17 bases separated the two germline ends. CDR1 is MNHEY and CDR2 is SMNVEV in the germline V gene (reference sequence). The CDR3 sequence is 15 residues long. CDR3 in DNA: TGTGCCAGCAGTTTTGGTGGGACTCCTGGGGACGAGCAGTACTTC. It codes for CASSFGGTPGDEQYF.

This chain connects TRBV4-3 to TRBJ1-2; D may be TRBD1 (5 bases). Germline values: CDR1 LGHNA, CDR2 YSLEER. V was cut by 0 bases and J by 1 base, with 12 bases left in between. The CDR3 is 16 residues long. CDR3 sequence reads: CASSQDLGRGNYGYTF. CDR3 coding DNA: TGCGCCAGCAGCCAAGACCTAGGTAGGGGTAACTATGGCTACACCTTC.

J is TRBJ1-6 and V is TRBV7-3; D ambiguous. Trimming shortened V by 2 bases and J by 5 bases, and 7 bases separated the two germline ends. The CDR3 sequence is 14 residues long. In germline, CDR1 is SGHTA, CDR2 FQGTGA. The CDR3 loop reads CASSLYGNNSPLHF. CDR3 coding DNA: TGTGCCAGCAGCTTATACGGAAATAATTCACCCCTCCACTTT.

The V and J genes are TRBV4-3 and TRBJ2-2; D gene unclear. The V end lost 4 bases, the J end lost 0 bases, and 9 bases lay between the germline ends. This CDR3 is built from 15 residues. Germline V CDR1 and CDR2: LGHNA, YSLEER. CDR3 nucleotides: TGCGCCAGCAGCCGGAACGGGCCGAACACCGGGGAGCTGTTTTTT. Translated, it gives CASSRNGPNTGELFF.

This chain uses TRBV30 with TRBJ1-3; D is unclear. V shed 0 bases and J shed 0 bases, with 9 bases lying between them. This CDR3 has 15 residues. From germline, CDR1 is GTSNPN and CDR2 SVGIG (reference sequence). In DNA form, the CDR3 reads TGTGCCTGGAGTGTGGGCAGATACTCTGGAAACACCATATATTTT. Protein sequence: CAWSVGRYSGNTIYF.

The rearrangement joins TRBV11-3 to TRBJ2-2; D not certain. CDR3 length equals 14 residues. The V gene's germline CDR1 is SGHNT and CDR2 YENEEA. V was clipped by 0 bases and J by 6 bases, with 8 bases between them. The CDR3 region has the DNA TGTGCCAGCAGCTTAGATACCCCTTCCGGGGAGCTGTTTTTT. Its translation is CASSLDTPSGELFF.

As for this clone: Just one base apart from a much larger clone, this may be a read error. The chain is built from TRBV6-2 or TRBV6-3 and TRBJ1-2; 10 nucleotides agree with TRBD1. J lost 4 bases, V lost 4 bases, and 3 bases had no gene match. Germline lookup yields CDR1 MNHEY and CDR2 SVGEGT. The CDR3 loop spans 14 amino acids. The DNA of the CDR3 is TGTGCCAGCAGTTGGGACAGGGGAGGCTATGGCTACACCTTC. It translates to CASSWDRGGYGYTF.

The table lists this clone with a few counts. CDR3 region: CASGLATGDTEAFF. The CDR3 DNA sequence: TGTGCTAGTGGTTTGGCGACAGGGGACACTGAAGCTTTCTTT. The chain uses TRBV12-5 and TRBJ1-1; the match to TRBD1 covers 8 bases. The J segment lost 3 bases and the V segment lost 1 base, leaving 1 base of the junction unmatched. Germline V gene lookup returns CDR1 LGHNT and CDR2 FRNRAP. CDR3 length: 14 amino acids.

The CDR3 coding sequence is TGTGCCAGCAGCTTAGATCCAGGCCACACCATATATTTT. This codes for CASSLDPGHTIYF. The J gene is TRBJ1-3, the V gene TRBV7-2; D gene ambiguous. CDR3 size: 13 residues. V gave up 1 base and J gave up 8 bases, with 9 bases separating them. Per germline, CDR1 SGHTA and CDR2 FQGNSA.

The chain joins TRBV4-3 to TRBJ1-5; TRBD1 agrees at 10 bases. From germline, CDR1 is LGHNA and CDR2 YSLEER. V trimming: 0 bases; J trimming: 7 bases; junction bases outside the gene matches: 6. The CDR3 runs 16 residues. The CDR3 sequence is CASSQEWDRGGQPQHF. The CDR3 region has the DNA TGCGCCAGCAGCCAAGAATGGGACAGGGGAGGCCAGCCCCAGCATTTT.

The rearrangement joins TRBV6-5 to TRBJ2-3; 7 bases match TRBD1. The CDR3 length is 14 residues. The germline V gene encodes CDR1 MNHEY and CDR2 SVGAGI. Losses at the gene ends were 6 bases for V and 3 bases for J; bases not matched to a gene: 6. The CDR3 loop is CASRPHRGTDTQYF. The CDR3 nucleotides are TGTGCCAGCAGGCCTCACAGGGGAACAGATACGCAGTATTTT.

This chain links TRBV18 with TRBJ1-6, with D possibly TRBD1 on 6 matching bases. CDR3 length equals 14 residues. Trimming took off 2 bases at V and 9 bases at J, with 11 bases between the two ends. Germline V gene lookup returns CDR1 KGHSH and CDR2 LQKENI. The DNA for the CDR3 is TGTGCCAGCTCACCATCAGGGGATGGTTCACCCCTCCACTTT. Translation gives CASSPSGDGSPLHF.

DNA for the CDR3: TGTGCCTGGAGGGGGCGGCGGGAGGTTAGAAGTGAGCAGTTCTTC. It translates to CAWRGRREVRSEQFF. The V gene is TRBV30, the J gene TRBJ2-1; 8 bases are shared with TRBD2. V trimming: 3 bases; J trimming: 9 bases; junction bases outside the gene matches: 13. Germline CDR1 GTSNPN, CDR2 SVGIG (reference sequence). The length of the CDR3 is 15 residues.

The rearrangement joins TRBV19 to TRBJ2-1, with D perhaps given as TRBD1 or TRBD2 (6 bases each). CDR3 length equals 13 residues. Germline lookup yields CDR1 LNHDA and CDR2 SQIVND (reference sequence). Trimming removed 0 bases at V and 10 bases at J, with 10 bases between. DNA of the CDR3: TGTGCCAGTAGTATAGATGGGGGGCGCGAGCAGTTCTTC. Its protein is CASSIDGGREQFF.

This clone was seen repeatedly, ten times or more. The chain combines TRBV3-1 (or the pseudogene TRBV3-2) with TRBJ1-1; 7 bases are shared with TRBD1. Trimming at V came to 1 base and at J to 5 bases, leaving 7 bases not matched to a gene. Germline CDR1 LGHDT, CDR2 YNNKEL (reference sequence). This CDR3 comprises 15 residues. In DNA form, the CDR3 reads TGTGCCAGCAGCCAAGGACAGGGTTTGTATACTGAAGCTTTCTTT. Protein: CASSQGQGLYTEAFF.

The rearrangement uses TRBV2 and TRBJ2-5, with 12 positions matching TRBD2. Germline V gene data show CDR1 as SNHLY and CDR2 as FYNNEI. V gave up 1 base and J gave up 5 bases; unmatched junction bases: 2. The length of the CDR3 is 15 residues. The CDR3 nucleotides are TGTGCCAGCAGTGAAGGACTAGCGGGGGAGGAGACCCAGTACTTC. This sequence encodes CASSEGLAGEETQYF. Looking up the rest from reference TRBV2 and TRBJ2-5 gives the full variable domain: EPEVTQTPSHQVTQMGQEVILRCVPISNHLYFYWYRQILGQKVEFLVSFYNNEISEKSEIFDDQFSVERPDGSNFTLKIRSTKLEDSAMYFCASSEGLAGEETQYFGPGTRLLVL.

This chain joins TRBV19 and TRBJ2-5; 9 bases are shared with TRBD2. The CDR3 consists of 14 residues. The J segment lost 5 bases and the V segment lost 2 bases, leaving 3 bases of the junction unmatched. Germline CDR1 reads LNHDA; CDR2 reads SQIVND (reference sequence). CDR3 DNA sequence: TGTGCCAGTAGTATACTAGCGGGGTGGGAGACCCAGTACTTC. Translation gives CASSILAGWETQYF.

The sample holds a few counts of this clone. The chain has TRBV7-2 and TRBJ2-7, with 8 bases identical to TRBD2. V was pared by 5 bases and J by 4 bases, with 7 bases of the junction left unmatched. Germline assignment: CDR1 SGHTA and CDR2 FQGNSA. The CDR3 runs to 14 residues. The CDR3 loop reads CASSNLGGVYEQYF. CDR3 nucleotide sequence: TGTGCCAGCAGCAATCTCGGGGGGGTATACGAGCAGTACTTC.